The clone carrying this T cell receptor beta chain appeared many times. No antigen is known for it. cDNA molecules, individually, were tagged with unique molecular identifiers. TCRdb used MiXCR to reprocess the 5' RACE reads, holding one entry per CDR3 protein. The table has tens of thousands of distinct CDR3 sequences, around 7% seen once. This entry belongs to a study of early T cells in non-severe SARS-CoV-2 infection. Whole-study results and caveats: Private and CD4 specificities were missed by VDJdb matching, skewed to anti-spike CD8.

Losses at the gene ends were 5 bases for V and 0 bases for J; bases not matched to a gene: 6. Per the germline V gene, CDR1 is SGHTS and CDR2 is YDEGEE. The CDR3 runs to 15 residues. The chain couples TRBV5-8 to TRBJ2-7, with TRBD2 matching over 9 bases. The sequenced sample consisted of whole blood. The sequence derives from an adult who was a healthcare worker with PCR-confirmed SARS-CoV-2 infection or an uninfected control (not recorded which). The CDR3 region has the DNA TGTGCCAGCAGGCCACTAGCGGGCTACTCCTACGAGCAGTACTTC. Protein product: CASRPLAGYSYEQYF.